The present TCR beta chain was sequenced within a study of T cells in Graves' hyperthyroidism and ophthalmopathy. Study-wide results and limits: Blood held most thyroid clonotypes expanded above 0.001 frequency. Ophthalmopathy, as predicted by the model, came a median around 7 months after the prediction.

There were TCR beta CDR3 regions amplified from RNA transcripts. HTBI primers drove first-round RT-PCR of the TCR CDR3. Each CDR3 protein is one row after TCRdb ran MiXCR on the multiplex PCR reads. The repertoire has under 600,000 distinct CDR3 sequences, around 15% of them found once; the top ten carry about 3.5%. The CDR3 runs to 13 residues. CDR1 is DFQATT, CDR2 SNEGSKA, per germline (reference sequence). With V trimmed by 3 bases and J by 4 bases, 4 bases remained unmatched. This clonotype was seen at least ten times. Its cognate antigen is unknown. V usage is TRBV20-1 and J usage is TRBJ1-2; 8 bases map to TRBD1. The origin of this receptor is a woman aged 35 to 49 with Graves' ophthalmopathy. Sequencing used blood. CDR3 loop: CSASGQGAYGYTF. The DNA for the CDR3 is TGCAGTGCTAGCGGACAGGGCGCCTATGGCTACACCTTC.